The present entry profiles one T cell receptor (beta chain) with its context. The antigen is undetermined. Investigators performed immunoSEQ version v3.0 at survey level. A per-sample goal of about 35,000-50,000 T-cell genomes was targeted by sequencing. Sequencing was performed with immunoSEQ multiplex PCR; in TCRdb, only in-frame clones are kept and a portion is missing. This sample carries 15,000 to 20,000 clones, roughly 91% of them seen once, and the ten largest clones take 9.5% to 10%. The record originates from a study of long-term antiretroviral therapy in people with HIV. Study results and caveats: Clones that expanded before ART (that is, prior to treatment) dominated the repertoire at all time points. Relative to transplant donor controls, diversity remained lower despite increasing after ART. Whereas controls had wider CDR3 length ranges, HIV repertoires had narrower ones.

This CDR3 is built from 13 residues. The V segment lost 4 bases and the J segment 6 bases; nucleotides outside the gene matches: 4. Germline lookup yields CDR1 SGHTA and CDR2 FQGNSA. This sequence joins TRBV7-2 and TRBJ2-7; TRBD1 matches 9 bases. This TCR came from a man in his fifties with HIV. Sequences were derived from unsorted PBMCs, sampled 3 years after starting antiretroviral therapy. CDR3 sequence reads: CASSWTGAGEQYF. The CDR3 coding sequence is TGTGCCAGCAGCTGGACAGGGGCCGGCGAGCAGTACTTC.